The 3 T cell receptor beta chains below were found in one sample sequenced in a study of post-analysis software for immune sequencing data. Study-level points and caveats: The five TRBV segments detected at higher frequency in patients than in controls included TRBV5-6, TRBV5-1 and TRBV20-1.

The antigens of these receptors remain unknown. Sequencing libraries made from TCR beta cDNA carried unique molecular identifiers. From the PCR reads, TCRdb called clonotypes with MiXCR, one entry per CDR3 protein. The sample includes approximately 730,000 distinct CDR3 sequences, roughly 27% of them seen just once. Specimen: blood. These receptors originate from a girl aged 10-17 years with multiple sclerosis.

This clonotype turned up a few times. CDR3 bases: TGTGCCAGCAGCCAAGGGACACGAGAAAAACTGTTTTTT. The encoded protein is CASSQGTREKLFF. The gene calls are TRBV7-2 and TRBJ1-4; D possibly corresponds to TRBD1 (6 bases). Germline V gives CDR1 SGHTA, CDR2 FQGNSA. There are 13 residues in the CDR3. The V gene lost 5 bases and the J gene lost 8 bases, with 12 bases spanning the gap.

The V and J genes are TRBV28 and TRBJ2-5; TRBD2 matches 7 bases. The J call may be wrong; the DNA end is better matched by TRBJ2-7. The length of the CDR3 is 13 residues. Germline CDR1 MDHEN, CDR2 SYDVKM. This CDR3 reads CASRMAGVSEQYF. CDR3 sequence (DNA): TGTGCCAGCAGGATGGCGGGAGTGAGCGAGCAGTACTTC.

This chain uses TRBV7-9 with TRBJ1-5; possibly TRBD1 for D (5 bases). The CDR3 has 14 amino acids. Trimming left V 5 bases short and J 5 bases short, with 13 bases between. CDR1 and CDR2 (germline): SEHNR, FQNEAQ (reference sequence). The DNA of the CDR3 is TGTGCCAGCAGCCCCCTTGAAGGGGATCAGCCCCAGCATTTT. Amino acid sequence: CASSPLEGDQPQHF.